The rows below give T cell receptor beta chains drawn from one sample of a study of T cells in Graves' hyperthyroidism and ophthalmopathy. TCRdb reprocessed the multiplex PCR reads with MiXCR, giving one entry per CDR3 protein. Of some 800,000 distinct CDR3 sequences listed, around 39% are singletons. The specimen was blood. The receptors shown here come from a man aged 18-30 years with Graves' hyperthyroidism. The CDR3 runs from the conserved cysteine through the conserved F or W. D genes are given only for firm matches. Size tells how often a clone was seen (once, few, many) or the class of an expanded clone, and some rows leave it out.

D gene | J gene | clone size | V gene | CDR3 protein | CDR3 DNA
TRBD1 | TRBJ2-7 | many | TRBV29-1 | CSVVTGTYEQYF | TGCAGCGTAGTGACAGGGACCTACGAGCAGTACTTC
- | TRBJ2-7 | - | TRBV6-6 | CASSYSGPDYYEQYF | TGTGCCAGCAGTTACTCGGGTCCTGACTACTACGAGCAGTACTTC
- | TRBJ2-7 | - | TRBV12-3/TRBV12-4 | CASRTGYGEQYF | TGTGCCAGCAGAACGGGGTATGGCGAGCAGTACTTC
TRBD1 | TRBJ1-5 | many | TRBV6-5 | CASSFGQGSNQPQHF | TGTGCCAGCAGTTTCGGACAGGGAAGCAATCAGCCCCAGCATTTT
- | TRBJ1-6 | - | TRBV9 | CASSVEEEGGYNSPLHF | TGTGCCAGCAGCGTAGAGGAGGAGGGGGGTTATAATTCACCCCTCCACTTT
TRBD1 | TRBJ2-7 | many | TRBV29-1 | CSVEDWDRGLGEQYF | TGCAGCGTTGAAGATTGGGACAGGGGGTTGGGCGAGCAGTACTTC
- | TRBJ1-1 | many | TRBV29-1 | CSVYKSSSMNTEAFF | TGCAGCGTTTATAAGTCGAGCAGCATGAACACTGAAGCTTTCTTT
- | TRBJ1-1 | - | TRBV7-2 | CASSFYHAQNTEAFF | TGTGCCAGCAGCTTTTATCACGCCCAGAACACTGAAGCTTTCTTT
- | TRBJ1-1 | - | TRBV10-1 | CASKFPRGSMNTEAFF | TGCGCCAGCAAATTTCCCAGAGGATCCATGAACACTGAAGCTTTCTTT
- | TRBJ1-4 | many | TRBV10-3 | CAISDGGPNEKLFF | TGTGCCATCAGTGATGGGGGGCCCAATGAAAAACTGTTTTTT
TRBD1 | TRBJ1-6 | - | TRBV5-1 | CASSLGRGDRGSPLHF | TGCGCCAGCAGCTTGGGACGGGGAGACAGGGGATCACCCCTCCACTTT
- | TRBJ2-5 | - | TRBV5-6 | CASSLASTVETQYF | TGTGCCAGCAGCTTGGCCTCGACGGTGGAGACCCAGTACTTC
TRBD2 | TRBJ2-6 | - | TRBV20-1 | CSASGGSGANVLTF | TGCAGTGCCAGCGGGGGATCTGGGGCCAACGTCCTGACTTTC
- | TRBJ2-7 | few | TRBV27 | CASTSPLYEQYF | TGTGCCAGCACCAGTCCACTCTACGAGCAGTACTTC
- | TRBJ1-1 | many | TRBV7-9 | CASSLARTNTEAFF | TGTGCCAGCAGCTTAGCTCGCACGAACACTGAAGCTTTCTTT
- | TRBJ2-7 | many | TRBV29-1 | CSGLTSYEQYF | TGCAGCGGTCTCACCTCCTACGAGCAGTACTTC
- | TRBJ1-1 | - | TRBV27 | CASLLGPFAPEAFF | TGTGCCAGCCTCCTGGGACCCTTCGCCCCTGAAGCTTTCTTT
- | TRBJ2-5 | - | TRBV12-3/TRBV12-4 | CASSLNPGSGQETQYF | TGTGCCAGCAGTTTAAACCCCGGGAGCGGGCAAGAGACCCAGTACTTC
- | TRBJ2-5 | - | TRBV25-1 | CASSEYRGYQETQYF | TGTGCCAGCAGTGAATATAGGGGTTATCAAGAGACCCAGTACTTC
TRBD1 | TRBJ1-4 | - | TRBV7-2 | CASSQATGRDNEKLFF | TGCGCCAGCAGCCAGGCGACAGGGAGGGATAATGAAAAACTGTTTTTT
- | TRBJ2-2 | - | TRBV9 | CASSEVAGHLNAGELFF | TGTGCCAGCAGCGAGGTAGCCGGCCATCTTAACGCCGGGGAGCTGTTTTTT
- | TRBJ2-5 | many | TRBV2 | CASSRDWKETQYF | TGTGCCAGCAGCCGGGACTGGAAAGAGACCCAGTACTTC
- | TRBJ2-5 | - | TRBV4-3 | CASSQDDRSRETQYF | TGCGCCAGCAGCCAAGACGACAGGTCTAGGGAGACCCAGTACTTC
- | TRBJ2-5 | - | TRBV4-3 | CASSQEENPYQETQYF | TGCGCCAGCAGCCAAGAGGAGAACCCCTACCAAGAGACCCAGTACTTC
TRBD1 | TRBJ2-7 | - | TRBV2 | CASGPGQYEQYF | TGTGCCAGCGGCCCGGGACAGTACGAGCAGTACTTC
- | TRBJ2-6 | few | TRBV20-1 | CSARDLTF | TGCAGTGCTAGAGATCTGACTTTC
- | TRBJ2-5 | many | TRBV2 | CASKLGGQETQYF | TGTGCCAGCAAGCTCGGGGGCCAAGAGACCCAGTACTTC
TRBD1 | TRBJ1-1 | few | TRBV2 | CASSLDRDLPQGTEAFF | TGTGCCAGCAGTCTAGACAGGGACCTGCCCCAGGGCACTGAAGCTTTCTTT
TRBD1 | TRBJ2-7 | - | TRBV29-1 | CSVGGDRVYEQYF | TGCAGCGTCGGCGGGGACAGGGTCTACGAGCAGTACTTC
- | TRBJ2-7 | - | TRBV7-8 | CASSLVYVTVPYEQYF | TGTGCCAGCAGCTTAGTGTATGTGACAGTCCCCTACGAGCAGTACTTC
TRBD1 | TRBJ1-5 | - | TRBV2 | CASARDRGVQPQHF | TGTGCCAGCGCCCGGGACAGGGGGGTTCAGCCCCAGCATTTT
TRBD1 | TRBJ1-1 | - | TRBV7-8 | CASSLVGGGVNTEAFF | TGTGCCAGCAGCTTAGTCGGAGGGGGCGTGAACACTGAAGCTTTCTTT
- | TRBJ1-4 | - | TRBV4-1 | CASTQPPTYEKLFF | TGCGCCAGCACCCAACCCCCCACATATGAAAAACTGTTTTTT
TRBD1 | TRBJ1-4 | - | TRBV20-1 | CSARTGSTGKLFF | TGCAGTGCTAGGACAGGGTCTACCGGAAAACTGTTTTTT
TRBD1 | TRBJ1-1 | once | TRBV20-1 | CSARDHRGPGTEAFF | TGCAGTGCTAGAGACCACAGGGGGCCTGGCACTGAAGCTTTCTTT
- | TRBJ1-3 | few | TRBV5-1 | CASSFRGDSGNTIYF | TGCGCCAGCAGCTTCCGGGGTGACTCTGGAAACACCATATATTTT
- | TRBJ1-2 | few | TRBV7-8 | CASSSIYRGYTF | TGTGCCAGCAGCTCCATATACCGGGGCTACACCTTC
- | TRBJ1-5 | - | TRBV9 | CASTRRPGFNQPQHF | TGTGCCAGCACCAGAAGGCCGGGTTTCAATCAGCCCCAGCATTTT
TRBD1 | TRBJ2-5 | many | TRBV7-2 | CASRRTGGMETQYF | TGTGCCAGCAGGCGGACAGGGGGCATGGAGACCCAGTACTTC
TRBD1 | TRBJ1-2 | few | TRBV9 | CASSPQGSNYGYTF | TGTGCCAGCTCACCACAGGGGTCTAACTATGGCTACACCTTC
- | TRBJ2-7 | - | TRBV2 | CASPTPYEQYF | TGTGCCAGTCCCACACCTTACGAGCAGTACTTC